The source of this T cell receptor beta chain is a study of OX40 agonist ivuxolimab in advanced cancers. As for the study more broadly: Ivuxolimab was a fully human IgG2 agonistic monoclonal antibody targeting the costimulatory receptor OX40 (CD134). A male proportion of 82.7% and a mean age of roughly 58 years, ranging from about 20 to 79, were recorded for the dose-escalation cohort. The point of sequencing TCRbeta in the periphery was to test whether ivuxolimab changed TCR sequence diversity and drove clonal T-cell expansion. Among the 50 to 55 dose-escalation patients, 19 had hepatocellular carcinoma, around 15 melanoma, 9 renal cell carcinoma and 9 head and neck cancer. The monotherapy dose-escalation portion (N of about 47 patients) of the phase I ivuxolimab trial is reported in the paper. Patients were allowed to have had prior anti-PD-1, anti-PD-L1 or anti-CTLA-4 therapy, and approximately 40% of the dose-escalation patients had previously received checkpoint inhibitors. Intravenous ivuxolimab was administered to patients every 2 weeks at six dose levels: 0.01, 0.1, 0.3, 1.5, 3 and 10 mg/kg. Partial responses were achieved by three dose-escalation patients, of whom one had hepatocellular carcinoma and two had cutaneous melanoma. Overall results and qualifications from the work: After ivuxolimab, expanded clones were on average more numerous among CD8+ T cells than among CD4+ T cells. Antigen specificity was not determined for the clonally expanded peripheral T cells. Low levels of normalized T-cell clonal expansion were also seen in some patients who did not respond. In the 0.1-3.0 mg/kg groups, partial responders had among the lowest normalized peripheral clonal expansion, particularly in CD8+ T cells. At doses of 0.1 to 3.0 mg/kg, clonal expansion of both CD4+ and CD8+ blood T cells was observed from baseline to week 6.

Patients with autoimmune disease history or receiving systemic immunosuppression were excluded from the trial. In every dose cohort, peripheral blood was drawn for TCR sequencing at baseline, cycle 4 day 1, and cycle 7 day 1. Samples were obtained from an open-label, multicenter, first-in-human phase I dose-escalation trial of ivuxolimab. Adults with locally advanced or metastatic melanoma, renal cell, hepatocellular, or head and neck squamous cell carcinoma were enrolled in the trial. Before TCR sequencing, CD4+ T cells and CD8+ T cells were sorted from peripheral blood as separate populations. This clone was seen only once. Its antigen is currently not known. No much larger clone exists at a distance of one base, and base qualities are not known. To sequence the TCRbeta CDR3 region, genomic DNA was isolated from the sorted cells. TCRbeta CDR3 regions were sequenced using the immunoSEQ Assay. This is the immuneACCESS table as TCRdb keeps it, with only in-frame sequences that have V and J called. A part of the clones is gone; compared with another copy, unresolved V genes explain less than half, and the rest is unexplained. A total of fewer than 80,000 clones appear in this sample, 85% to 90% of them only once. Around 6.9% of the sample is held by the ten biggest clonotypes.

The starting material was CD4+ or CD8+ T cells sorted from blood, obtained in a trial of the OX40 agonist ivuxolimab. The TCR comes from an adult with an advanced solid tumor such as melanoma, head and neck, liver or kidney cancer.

The CDR3 sequence is CASSPSLAGGPSEQFF. The DNA sequence is as follows: TGTGCCAGCAGTCCCTCACTAGCGGGGGGGCCTAGTGAGCAGTTCTTC. The V gene is TRBV27 and the J gene is TRBJ2-1, with 13 junctional bases fitting TRBD2. The germline V gene encodes CDR1 MNHEY and CDR2 SMNVEV (reference sequence). Taken from cysteine to phenylalanine, the CDR3 has 16 residues. Only the CDR3 DNA is retained, 48 bases long and in frame from the first base. Ends trimmed: V by 5 bases, J by 9 bases; bases unmatched to a gene: 10.